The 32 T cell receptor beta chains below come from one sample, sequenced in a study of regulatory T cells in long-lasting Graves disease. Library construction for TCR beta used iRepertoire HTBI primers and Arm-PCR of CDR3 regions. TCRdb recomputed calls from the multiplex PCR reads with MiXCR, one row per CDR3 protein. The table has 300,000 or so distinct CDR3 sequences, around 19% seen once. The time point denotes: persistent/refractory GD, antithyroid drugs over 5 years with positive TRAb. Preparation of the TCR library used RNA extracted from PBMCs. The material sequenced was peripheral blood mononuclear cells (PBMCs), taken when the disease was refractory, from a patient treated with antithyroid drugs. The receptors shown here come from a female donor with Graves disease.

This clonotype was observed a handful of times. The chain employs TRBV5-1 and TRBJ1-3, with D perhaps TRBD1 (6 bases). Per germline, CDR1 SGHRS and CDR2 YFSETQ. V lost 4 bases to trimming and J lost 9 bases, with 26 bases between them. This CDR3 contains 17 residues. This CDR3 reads CASSRSALGQYGPTIYF. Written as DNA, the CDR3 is TGCGCCAGCAGCCGCTCGGCCCTGGGACAATACGGCCCCACCATATATTTT.

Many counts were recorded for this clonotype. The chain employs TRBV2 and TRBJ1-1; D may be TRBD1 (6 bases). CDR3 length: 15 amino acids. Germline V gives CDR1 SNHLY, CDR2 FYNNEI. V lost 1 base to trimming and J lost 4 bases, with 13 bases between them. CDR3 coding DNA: TGTGCCAGCAGTGAAGAGTTAGGGGGAGGCACTGAAGCTTTCTTT. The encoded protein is CASSEELGGGTEAFF.

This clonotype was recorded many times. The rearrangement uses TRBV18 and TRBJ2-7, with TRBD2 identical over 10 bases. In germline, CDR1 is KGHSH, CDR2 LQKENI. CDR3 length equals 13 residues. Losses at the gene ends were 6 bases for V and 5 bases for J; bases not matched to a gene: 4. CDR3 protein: CASSPGTSDEQYF. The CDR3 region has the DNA TGTGCCAGCTCCCCTGGGACTAGCGACGAGCAGTACTTC.

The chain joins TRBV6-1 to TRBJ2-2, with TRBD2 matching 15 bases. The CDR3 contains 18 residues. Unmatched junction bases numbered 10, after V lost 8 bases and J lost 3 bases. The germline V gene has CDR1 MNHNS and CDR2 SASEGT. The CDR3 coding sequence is TGTGCCAGCGACACCGGACTAGCGGGGGGGCCGTACACCGGGGAGCTGTTTTTT. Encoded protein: CASDTGLAGGPYTGELFF.

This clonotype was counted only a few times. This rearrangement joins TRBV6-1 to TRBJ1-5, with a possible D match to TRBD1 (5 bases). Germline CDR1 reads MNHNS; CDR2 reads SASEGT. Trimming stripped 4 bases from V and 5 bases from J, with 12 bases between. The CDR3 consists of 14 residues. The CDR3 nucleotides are TGTGCCAGCAGTGCCGACAGCCGCGATCAGCCCCAGCATTTT. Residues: CASSADSRDQPQHF.

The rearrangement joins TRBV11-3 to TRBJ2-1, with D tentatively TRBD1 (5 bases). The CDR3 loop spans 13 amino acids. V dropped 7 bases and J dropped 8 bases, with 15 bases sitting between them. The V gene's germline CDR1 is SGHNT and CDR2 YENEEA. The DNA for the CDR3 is TGTGCCAGCACCCTAACCCCGACAGATGAGCAGTTCTTC. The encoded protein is CASTLTPTDEQFF.

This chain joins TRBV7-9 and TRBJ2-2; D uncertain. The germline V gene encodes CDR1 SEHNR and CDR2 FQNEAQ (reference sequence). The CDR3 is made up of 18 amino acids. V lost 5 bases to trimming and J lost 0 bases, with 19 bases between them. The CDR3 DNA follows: TGTGCCAGCAGCCACCCCGGTCAGGCACTAACGAACACCGGGGAGCTGTTTTTT. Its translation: CASSHPGQALTNTGELFF.

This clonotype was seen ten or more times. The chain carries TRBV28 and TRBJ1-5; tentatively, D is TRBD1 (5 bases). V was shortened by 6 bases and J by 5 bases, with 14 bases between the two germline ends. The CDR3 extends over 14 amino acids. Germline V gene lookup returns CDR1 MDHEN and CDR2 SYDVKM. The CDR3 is CASSPREPHQPQHF. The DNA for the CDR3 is TGTGCCAGCAGCCCCAGGGAGCCTCATCAGCCCCAGCATTTT.

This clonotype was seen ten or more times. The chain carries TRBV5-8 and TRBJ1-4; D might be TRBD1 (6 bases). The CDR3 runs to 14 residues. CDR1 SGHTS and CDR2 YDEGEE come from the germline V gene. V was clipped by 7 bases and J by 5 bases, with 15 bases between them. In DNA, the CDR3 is TGTGCCAGCGTAGAACCAGGGGCAAATGAAAAACTGTTTTTT. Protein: CASVEPGANEKLFF.

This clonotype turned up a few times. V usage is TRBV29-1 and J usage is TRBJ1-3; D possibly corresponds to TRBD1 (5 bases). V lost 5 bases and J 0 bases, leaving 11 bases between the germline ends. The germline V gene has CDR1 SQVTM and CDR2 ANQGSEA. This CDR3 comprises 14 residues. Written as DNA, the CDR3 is TGCAGCGTTACAGGCGGAAGCTCTGGAAACACCATATATTTT. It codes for CSVTGGSSGNTIYF.

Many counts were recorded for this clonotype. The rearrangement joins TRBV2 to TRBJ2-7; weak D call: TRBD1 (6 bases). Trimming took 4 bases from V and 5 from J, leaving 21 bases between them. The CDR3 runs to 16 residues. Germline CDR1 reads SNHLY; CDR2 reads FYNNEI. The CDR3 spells CASSVARGSAGHEQYF. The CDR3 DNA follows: TGTGCCAGCAGTGTGGCCAGGGGATCCGCGGGCCACGAGCAGTACTTC.

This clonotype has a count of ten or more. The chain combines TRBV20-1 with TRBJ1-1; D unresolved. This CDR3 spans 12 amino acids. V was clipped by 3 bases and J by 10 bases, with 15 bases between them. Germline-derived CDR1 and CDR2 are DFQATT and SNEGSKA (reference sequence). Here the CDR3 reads CSASVGEVGAFF. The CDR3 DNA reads TGCAGTGCTAGTGTCGGGGAAGTGGGAGCTTTCTTT.

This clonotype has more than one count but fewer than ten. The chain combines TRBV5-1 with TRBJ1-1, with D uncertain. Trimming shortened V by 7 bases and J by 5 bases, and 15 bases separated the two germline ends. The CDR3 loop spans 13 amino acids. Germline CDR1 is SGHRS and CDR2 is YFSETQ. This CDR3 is CASLRWPGTEAFF. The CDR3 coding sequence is TGCGCCAGCTTACGATGGCCGGGGACTGAAGCTTTCTTT. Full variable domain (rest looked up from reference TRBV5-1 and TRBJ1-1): KAGVTQTPRYLIKTRGQQVTLSCSPISGHRSVSWYQQTPGQGLQFLFEYFSETQRNKGNFPGRFSGRQFSNSRSEMNVSTLELGDSALYLCASLRWPGTEAFFGQGTRLTVV.

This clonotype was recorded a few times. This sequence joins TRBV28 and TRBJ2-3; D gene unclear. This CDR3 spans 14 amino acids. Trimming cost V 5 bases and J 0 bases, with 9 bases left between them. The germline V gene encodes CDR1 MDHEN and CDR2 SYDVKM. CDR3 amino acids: CASSTLRSTDTQYF. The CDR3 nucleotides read TGTGCCAGCAGTACCCTTCGGAGCACAGATACGCAGTATTTT.

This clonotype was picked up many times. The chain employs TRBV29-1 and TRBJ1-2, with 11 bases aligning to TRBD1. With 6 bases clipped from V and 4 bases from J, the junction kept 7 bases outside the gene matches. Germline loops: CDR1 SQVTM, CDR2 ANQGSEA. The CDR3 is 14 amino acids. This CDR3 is CSVPGTGGPYGYTF. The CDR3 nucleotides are TGCAGCGTGCCCGGGACAGGGGGTCCCTATGGCTACACCTTC. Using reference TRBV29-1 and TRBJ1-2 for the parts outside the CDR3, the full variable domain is SAVISQKPSRDICQRGTSLTIQCQVDSQVTMMFWYRQQPGQSLTLIATANQGSEATYESGFVIDKFPISRPNLTFSTLTVSNMSPEDSSIYLCSVPGTGGPYGYTFGSGTRLTVV.

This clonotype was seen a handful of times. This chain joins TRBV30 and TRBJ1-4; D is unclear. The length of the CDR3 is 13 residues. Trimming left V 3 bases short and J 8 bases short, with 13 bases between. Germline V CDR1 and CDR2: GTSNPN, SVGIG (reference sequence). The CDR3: CAWSPRVSEKLFF. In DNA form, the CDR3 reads TGTGCCTGGAGCCCTAGGGTCTCAGAAAAACTGTTTTTT. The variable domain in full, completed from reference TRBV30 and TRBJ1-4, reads SQTIHQWPATLVQPVGSPLSLECTVEGTSNPNLYWYRQAAGRGLQLLFYSVGIGQISSEVPQNLSASRPQDRQFILSSKKLLLSDSGFYLCAWSPRVSEKLFFGSGTQLSVL.

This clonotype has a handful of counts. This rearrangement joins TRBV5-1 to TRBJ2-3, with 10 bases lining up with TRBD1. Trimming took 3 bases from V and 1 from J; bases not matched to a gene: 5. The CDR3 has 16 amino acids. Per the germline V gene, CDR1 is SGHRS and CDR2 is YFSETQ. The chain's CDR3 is CASSSEGTGGTDTQYF. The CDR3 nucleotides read TGCGCCAGCAGCTCCGAGGGGACAGGGGGCACAGATACGCAGTATTTT.

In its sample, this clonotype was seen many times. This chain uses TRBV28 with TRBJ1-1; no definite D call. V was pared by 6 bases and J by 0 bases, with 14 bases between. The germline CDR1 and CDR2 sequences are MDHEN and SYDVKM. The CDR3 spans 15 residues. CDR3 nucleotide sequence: TGTGCCAGCAGACGACGGCAAAGTATGAACACTGAAGCTTTCTTT. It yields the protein CASRRRQSMNTEAFF. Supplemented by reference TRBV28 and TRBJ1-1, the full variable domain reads DVKVTQSSRYLVKRTGEKVFLECVQDMDHENMFWYRQDPGLGLRLIYFSYDVKMKEKGDIPEGYSVSREKKERFSLILESASTNQTSMYLCASRRRQSMNTEAFFGQGTRLTVV.

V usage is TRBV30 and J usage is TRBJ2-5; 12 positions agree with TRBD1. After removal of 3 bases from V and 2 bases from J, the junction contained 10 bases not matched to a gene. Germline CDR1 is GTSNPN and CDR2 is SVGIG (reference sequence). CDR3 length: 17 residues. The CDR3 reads CAWSPGQGASGQETQYF. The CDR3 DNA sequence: TGTGCCTGGAGCCCGGGACAGGGGGCAAGTGGACAAGAGACCCAGTACTTC. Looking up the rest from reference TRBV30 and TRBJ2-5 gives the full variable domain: SQTIHQWPATLVQPVGSPLSLECTVEGTSNPNLYWYRQAAGRGLQLLFYSVGIGQISSEVPQNLSASRPQDRQFILSSKKLLLSDSGFYLCAWSPGQGASGQETQYFGPGTRLLVL.

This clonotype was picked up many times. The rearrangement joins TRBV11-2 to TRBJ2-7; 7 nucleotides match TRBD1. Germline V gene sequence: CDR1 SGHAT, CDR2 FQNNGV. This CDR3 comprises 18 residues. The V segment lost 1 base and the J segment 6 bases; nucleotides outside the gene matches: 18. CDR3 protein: CASSLGAILTRDRAEQYF. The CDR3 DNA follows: TGTGCCAGCAGCTTAGGGGCCATCCTTACCCGTGACAGGGCCGAGCAGTACTTC.

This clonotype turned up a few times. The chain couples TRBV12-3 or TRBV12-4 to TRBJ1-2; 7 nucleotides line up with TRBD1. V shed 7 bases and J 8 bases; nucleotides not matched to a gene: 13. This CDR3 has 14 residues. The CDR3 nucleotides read TGTGCCAGCACGTGGGGGGGACAGAGGCGCGGCTACACCTTC. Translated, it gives CASTWGGQRRGYTF.

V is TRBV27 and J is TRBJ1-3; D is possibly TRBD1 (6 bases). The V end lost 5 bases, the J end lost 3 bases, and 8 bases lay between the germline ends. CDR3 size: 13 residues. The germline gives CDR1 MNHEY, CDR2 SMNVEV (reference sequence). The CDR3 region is CASSMTGGNTIYF. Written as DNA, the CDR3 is TGTGCCAGCAGTATGACAGGTGGAAACACCATATATTTT.

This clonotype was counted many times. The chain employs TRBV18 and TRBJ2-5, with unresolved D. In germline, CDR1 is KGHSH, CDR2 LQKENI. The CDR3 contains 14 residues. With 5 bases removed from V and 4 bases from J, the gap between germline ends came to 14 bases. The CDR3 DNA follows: TGTGCCAGCTCAGCCGGCTATATGGGAGAGACCCAGTACTTC. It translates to CASSAGYMGETQYF.

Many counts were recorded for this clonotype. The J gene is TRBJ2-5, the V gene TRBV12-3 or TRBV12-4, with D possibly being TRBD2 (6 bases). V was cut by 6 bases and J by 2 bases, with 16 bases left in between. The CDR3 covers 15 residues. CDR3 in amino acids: CASRGGASPQETQYF. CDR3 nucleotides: TGTGCCAGCAGAGGCGGGGCTAGCCCTCAAGAGACCCAGTACTTC.

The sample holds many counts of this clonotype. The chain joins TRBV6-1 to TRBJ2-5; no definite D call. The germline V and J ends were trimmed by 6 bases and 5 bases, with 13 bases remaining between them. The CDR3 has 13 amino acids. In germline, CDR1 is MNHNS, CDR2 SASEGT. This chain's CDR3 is CASSRGFGETQYF. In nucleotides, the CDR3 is TGTGCCAGCAGCCGAGGATTCGGGGAGACCCAGTACTTC.

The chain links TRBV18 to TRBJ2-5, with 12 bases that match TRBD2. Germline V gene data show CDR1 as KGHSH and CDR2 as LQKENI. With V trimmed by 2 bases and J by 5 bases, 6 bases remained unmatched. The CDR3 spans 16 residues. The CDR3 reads CASSPGTSGPYETQYF. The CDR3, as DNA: TGTGCCAGCTCACCAGGGACTAGCGGGCCGTATGAGACCCAGTACTTC.

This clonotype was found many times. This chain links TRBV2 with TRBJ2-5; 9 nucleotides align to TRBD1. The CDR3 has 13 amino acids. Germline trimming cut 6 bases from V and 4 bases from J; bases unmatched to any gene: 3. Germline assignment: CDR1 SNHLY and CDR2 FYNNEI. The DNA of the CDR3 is TGTGCCAGCAGAGGACAGGGGCCAGAGACCCAGTACTTC. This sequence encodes CASRGQGPETQYF.

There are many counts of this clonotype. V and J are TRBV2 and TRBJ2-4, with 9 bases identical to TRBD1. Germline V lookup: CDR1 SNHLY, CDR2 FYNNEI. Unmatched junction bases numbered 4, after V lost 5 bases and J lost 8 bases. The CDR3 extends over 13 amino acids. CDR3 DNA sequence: TGTGCCAGCAGTAAGGACAGGGGAGACATTCAGTACTTC. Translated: CASSKDRGDIQYF.

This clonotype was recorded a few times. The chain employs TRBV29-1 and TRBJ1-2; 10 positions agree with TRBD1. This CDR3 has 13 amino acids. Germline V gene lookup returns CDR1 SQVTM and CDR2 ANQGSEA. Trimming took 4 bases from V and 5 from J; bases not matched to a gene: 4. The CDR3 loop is CSVGTGGEYGYTF. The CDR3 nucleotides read TGCAGCGTTGGGACAGGGGGGGAGTATGGCTACACCTTC. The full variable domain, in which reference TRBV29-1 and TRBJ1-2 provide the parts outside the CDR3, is SAVISQKPSRDICQRGTSLTIQCQVDSQVTMMFWYRQQPGQSLTLIATANQGSEATYESGFVIDKFPISRPNLTFSTLTVSNMSPEDSSIYLCSVGTGGEYGYTFGSGTRLTVV.

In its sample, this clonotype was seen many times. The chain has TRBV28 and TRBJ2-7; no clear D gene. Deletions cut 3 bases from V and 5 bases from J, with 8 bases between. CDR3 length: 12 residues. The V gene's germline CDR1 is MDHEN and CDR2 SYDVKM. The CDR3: CASSFPFDEQYF. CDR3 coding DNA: TGTGCCAGCAGTTTTCCATTCGACGAGCAGTACTTC.

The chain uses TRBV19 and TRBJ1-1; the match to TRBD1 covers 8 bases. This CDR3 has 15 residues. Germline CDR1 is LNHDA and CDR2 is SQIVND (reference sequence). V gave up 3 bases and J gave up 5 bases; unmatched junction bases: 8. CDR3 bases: TGTGCCAGTAGTATCGAGTGGCGGACAGGGACTGAAGCTTTCTTT. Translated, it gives CASSIEWRTGTEAFF. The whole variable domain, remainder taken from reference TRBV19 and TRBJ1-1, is DGGITQSPKYLFRKEGQNVTLSCEQNLNHDAMYWYRQDPGQGLRLIYYSQIVNDFQKGDIAEGYSVSREKKESFPLTVTSAQKNPTAFYLCASSIEWRTGTEAFFGQGTRLTVV.

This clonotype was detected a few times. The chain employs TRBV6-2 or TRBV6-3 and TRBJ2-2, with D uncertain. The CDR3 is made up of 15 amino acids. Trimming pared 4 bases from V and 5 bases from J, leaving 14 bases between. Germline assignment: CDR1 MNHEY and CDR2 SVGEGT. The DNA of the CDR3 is TGTGCCAGCAGTTTGATGGCGCCTTCTACCGGGGAGCTGTTTTTT. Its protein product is CASSLMAPSTGELFF.